These 28 T cell receptor beta chains share one sample of origin, sequenced in a study of T cells after yellow fever vaccination. MiXCR, run by TCRdb on the 5' RACE reads, gives a single entry per CDR3 protein. Here the sample spans 340,000 or so distinct CDR3 sequences, around 12% being singletons. The sequences come from CD4+ T cells sorted from PBMCs, collected 15 days after the yellow fever booster vaccination. These receptors were collected from a man aged 18 to 30 who received the YFV17D yellow fever vaccine.

This clonotype turned up a few times. The J gene is TRBJ2-5, the V gene TRBV9; the match to TRBD1 covers 8 bases. From germline, CDR1 is SGDLS and CDR2 YYNGEE. The CDR3 is 17 amino acids. J gave up 4 bases and V 3 bases, and 14 bases lay outside the gene matches. CDR3 sequence (DNA): TGTGCCAGCAGCGAGTTCGGGACAGGAGGGTTCCGAGAGACCCAGTACTTC. This encodes CASSEFGTGGFRETQYF.

With regard to this clonotype: This may stem from a read error, because a much larger clone lies one nucleotide away. The chain employs TRBV12-3 or TRBV12-4 and TRBJ2-3, with D possibly TRBD1 on 6 matching bases. This CDR3 region has 12 residues. CDR3 amino acids: CASRPEGDTQFF. CDR3 DNA: TGTGCCAGCAGGCCAGAGGGGGATACGCAGTTTTTT.

This clonotype has just a few counts. The V and J genes are TRBV19 and TRBJ2-5; D remains ambiguous. Trimming pared 5 bases from V and 1 base from J, leaving 8 bases between. Germline V gives CDR1 LNHDA, CDR2 SQIVND (reference sequence). The CDR3 is 13 amino acids. The DNA of the CDR3 is TGTGCCAGTAGTTCGGACGGCCAAGAGACCCAGTACTTC. Translating it yields CASSSDGQETQYF.

This clonotype was seen only a few times. The chain joins TRBV12-5 to TRBJ2-1; 7 bases match TRBD2. Looked up from germline, CDR1 is LGHNT and CDR2 is FRNRAP. Unmatched junction bases numbered 7, after V lost 2 bases and J lost 0 bases. The CDR3 is 17 residues long. The CDR3 reads CASGLRLAVGSYNEQFF. Written as DNA, the CDR3 is TGTGCTAGTGGTTTGAGACTAGCAGTTGGCTCCTACAATGAGCAGTTCTTC.

The genes are TRBV12-3 or TRBV12-4 and TRBJ2-1; the D gene is possibly TRBD1 (5 bases). V dropped 2 bases and J dropped 15 bases, with 14 bases sitting between them. The CDR3 sequence is 12 residues long. CDR3 DNA: TGTGCCAGCAGTTTACGAACAGGAGTTCTGTTCTTC. Translated, it gives CASSLRTGVLFF.

This clonotype came up many times. The rearrangement links TRBV9 to TRBJ2-1; TRBD1 might be the D (5 bases). Germline loops: CDR1 SGDLS, CDR2 YYNGEE. There are 12 residues in the CDR3. V dropped 0 bases and J dropped 7 bases, with 5 bases sitting between them. CDR3 DNA: TGTGCCAGCAGCGTAGAGGGGAATGAGCAGTTCTTC. Translating it yields CASSVEGNEQFF.

V is TRBV12-3 or TRBV12-4 and J is TRBJ1-2, with D perhaps matching TRBD1 (6 bases). Trimming cost V 10 bases and J 7 bases, with 16 bases left between them. The CDR3 is 12 amino acids. Written as DNA, the CDR3 is TGTGCCACCTCGGGGGGCGGGCGTGGCTACACCTTC. It encodes CATSGGGRGYTF.

Only a few counts were recorded for this clonotype. V and J are TRBV7-2 and TRBJ2-5, with D hard to call. V lost 1 base, J lost 4 bases, and 10 bases lay in between. This CDR3 is 14 amino acids long. In germline, CDR1 is SGHTA, CDR2 FQGNSA. The CDR3 reads CASSLGQSVETQYF. The CDR3 DNA is TGTGCCAGCAGCTTAGGTCAGAGCGTAGAGACCCAGTACTTC.

The chain couples TRBV12-3 or TRBV12-4 to TRBJ2-1, with D maybe TRBD2 (6 bases). V lost 4 bases, J lost 3 bases, and 13 bases lay in between. CDR3 size: 15 residues. CDR3 sequence reads: CASSYIAAIYNEQFF. CDR3 bases: TGTGCCAGCAGTTACATAGCGGCCATCTACAATGAGCAGTTCTTC.

The rearrangement joins TRBV30 to TRBJ2-7, with TRBD2 matching over 7 bases. The CDR3 spans 14 residues. The V and J ends lost 2 bases and 6 bases, in that order; junction bases with no gene match: 10. CDR1 is GTSNPN and CDR2 is SVGIG in the germline V gene (reference sequence). CDR3 coding DNA: TGTGCCTGGAGTCGGGACTACAATATCCGCGAGCAGTACTTC. Translation gives CAWSRDYNIREQYF.

The chain is built from TRBV6-1 and TRBJ2-4; no clear D gene. The germline CDR1 and CDR2 sequences are MNHNS and SASEGT. The CDR3 contains 15 residues. The V end was cut by 6 bases, the J end by 1 base, with 13 bases between. This CDR3 is CASSPTTQAKNIQYF. DNA of the CDR3: TGTGCCAGCAGCCCTACCACCCAGGCCAAAAACATTCAGTACTTC.

This clonotype was counted between two and nine times. The chain combines TRBV3-1 with TRBJ2-7; D not certain. This CDR3 has 14 amino acids. V lost 1 base to trimming and J lost 2 bases, with 9 bases between them. Germline CDR1 is LGHDT and CDR2 is YNNKEL (reference sequence). The CDR3 loop reads CASSQGTGTYEQYF. CDR3 DNA: TGTGCCAGCAGCCAAGGGACGGGTACCTACGAGCAGTACTTC.

This clonotype has only a few counts. The chain uses TRBV7-2 and TRBJ2-1; TRBD2 aligns across 12 bases. J gave up 8 bases and V 5 bases, and 10 bases lay outside the gene matches. Germline-derived CDR1 and CDR2 are SGHTA and FQGNSA. The CDR3 is made up of 16 amino acids. In nucleotides, the CDR3 is TGTGCCAGCAGCCTTCTAGCGGGGGGGCCGGTATATGAGCAGTTCTTC. Amino acid sequence: CASSLLAGGPVYEQFF. Filled out from reference TRBV7-2 and TRBJ2-1, the complete variable domain reads GAGVSQSPSNKVTEKGKDVELRCDPISGHTALYWYRQSLGQGLEFLIYFQGNSAPDKSGLPSDRFSAERTGGSVSTLTIQRTQQEDSAVYLCASSLLAGGPVYEQFFGPGTRLTVL.

In this sample, this clonotype turned up a few times. The gene calls are TRBV5-5 and TRBJ2-2; the D is unclear. The ends were cut back, 1 base at V and 4 bases at J, with 8 bases in the middle. There are 14 residues in the CDR3. Germline V CDR1 and CDR2: SGHKS, YYEKEE (reference sequence). The CDR3 loop reads CASSLIFGTGELFF. CDR3 nucleotides: TGTGCCAGCAGCTTGATTTTCGGCACCGGGGAGCTGTTTTTT.

This clonotype was picked up a small number of times. The chain is built from TRBV7-2 and TRBJ2-5, with TRBD2 matching 9 bases. The J segment lost 3 bases and the V segment lost 6 bases, leaving 2 bases of the junction unmatched. The CDR3 has 13 amino acids. Germline V gene data show CDR1 as SGHTA and CDR2 as FQGNSA. CDR3: CASRSSGEETQYF. CDR3 in DNA: TGTGCCAGCAGATCTAGCGGGGAAGAGACCCAGTACTTC.

This clonotype has more than one count but fewer than ten. V usage is TRBV4-2 and J usage is TRBJ1-4, with D possibly matching TRBD1 (5 bases). Trimming shortened V by 4 bases and J by 8 bases, and 23 bases separated the two germline ends. Germline-derived CDR1 and CDR2 are LGHNA and YNFKEQ. There are 17 residues in the CDR3. This chain's CDR3 is CASSPGRDLATDEKLFF. The CDR3 DNA reads TGTGCCAGCAGCCCGGGCAGGGATTTGGCTACGGACGAAAAACTGTTTTTT.

Ten or more counts support this clonotype. The chain employs TRBV5-1 and TRBJ1-2; D may be TRBD1 (5 bases). CDR1 SGHRS and CDR2 YFSETQ come from the germline V gene. V lost 3 bases and J 7 bases, leaving 19 bases between the germline ends. The CDR3 runs 15 residues. The CDR3 DNA sequence: TGCGCCAGCAGCTCTCTGAGTTCAGGGCCCGGTGGCTACACCTTC. It translates to CASSSLSSGPGGYTF.

The V gene is TRBV11-1, the J gene TRBJ1-6; D remains ambiguous. Trimming pared 6 bases from V and 8 bases from J, leaving 14 bases between. This CDR3 spans 14 amino acids. Germline V gives CDR1 SGHAT, CDR2 FQDESV (reference sequence). CDR3 coding DNA: TGTGCCAGCAGTTTGACCGGAGTTTATTCACCCCTCCACTTT. This sequence encodes CASSLTGVYSPLHF. Variable domain in full (rest from reference TRBV11-1 and TRBJ1-6): EAEVAQSPRYKITEKSQAVAFWCDPISGHATLYWYRQILGQGPELLVQFQDESVVDDSQLPKDRFSAERLKGVDSTLKIQPAELGDSAMYLCASSLTGVYSPLHFGNGTRLTVT.

V and J are TRBV4-2 and TRBJ1-2; perhaps TRBD1 as D (6 bases). CDR3 length: 15 amino acids. Germline CDR1 reads LGHNA; CDR2 reads YNFKEQ. V was trimmed by 2 bases and J by 6 bases, leaving 16 bases between them. The CDR3 DNA sequence: TGTGCCAGCAGCCAAACTGAAACCCAGGGGAATGGCTACACCTTC. Encoded protein: CASSQTETQGNGYTF.

This clonotype was counted at least ten times. Germline and junction disagree at one end, which may indicate a read error. This chain connects TRBV7-7 to TRBJ1-1; D is unresolved. This CDR3 comprises 13 residues. The germline V gene has CDR1 SSHAT and CDR2 FNYEAQ (reference sequence). CDR3 nucleotide sequence: TGTGCTAGCAGCTTAGAATCCGGGACTGAAGCTTTCTTT. It yields the protein CASSLESGTEAFF.

The V call is TRBV20-1, the J call TRBJ1-1, with 8 bases matching TRBD1. Germline CDR1 is DFQATT and CDR2 is SNEGSKA (reference sequence). This CDR3 has 14 residues. The J segment lost 5 bases and the V segment lost 3 bases, leaving 8 bases of the junction unmatched. The CDR3 DNA is TGCAGTGCTAGGCCTCTACAGGGGGGAACTGAAGCTTTCTTT. It codes for CSARPLQGGTEAFF.

The gene calls are TRBV12-3 or TRBV12-4 and TRBJ2-3, with no clear D. V was shortened by 2 bases and J by 1 base, with 7 bases between the two germline ends. This CDR3 has 14 residues. The CDR3 coding sequence is TGTGCCAGCAGTTTACTAGGCCGCACAGATACGCAGTATTTT. This gives the protein CASSLLGRTDTQYF.

This clonotype has just a few counts. The chain has TRBV20-1 and TRBJ1-4, with a weak D call TRBD1 (5 bases). CDR3 length equals 15 residues. V lost 1 base and J 0 bases, leaving 9 bases between the germline ends. Germline CDR1 and CDR2: DFQATT and SNEGSKA (reference sequence). In DNA, the CDR3 is TGCAGTGCTAGAGGGCAGGGAGCAACTAATGAAAAACTGTTTTTT. The encoded protein is CSARGQGATNEKLFF.

This chain connects TRBV19 to TRBJ2-1; possible D gene TRBD1, 6 bases. Trimming took off 4 bases at V and 8 bases at J, with 12 bases between the two ends. In germline, CDR1 is LNHDA, CDR2 SQIVND (reference sequence). The CDR3 contains 13 residues. The DNA of the CDR3 is TGTGCCAGTAGTAGGGACACTCTCTATGAGCAGTTCTTC. It specifies CASSRDTLYEQFF. Full variable domain (missing parts from reference TRBV19 and TRBJ2-1): DGGITQSPKYLFRKEGQNVTLSCEQNLNHDAMYWYRQDPGQGLRLIYYSQIVNDFQKGDIAEGYSVSREKKESFPLTVTSAQKNPTAFYLCASSRDTLYEQFFGPGTRLTVL.

This clonotype was seen a few times. The rearrangement uses TRBV12-3 or TRBV12-4 and TRBJ1-5; TRBD1 matches at 7 bases. V trimming: 3 bases; J trimming: 8 bases; junction bases outside the gene matches: 7. The CDR3 totals 14 residues. Here the CDR3 reads CASSFSGGEEPQHF. CDR3 nucleotide sequence: TGTGCCAGCAGTTTCTCAGGGGGTGAGGAGCCCCAGCATTTT.

This rearrangement joins TRBV20-1 to TRBJ2-1, with 7 bases that match TRBD2. V shed 0 bases, J shed 4 bases, and the junction held 6 bases outside the gene matches. Germline assignment: CDR1 DFQATT and CDR2 SNEGSKA (reference sequence). The CDR3 extends over 15 amino acids. The chain's CDR3 is CSARDQAGLYNEQFF. The CDR3 region has the DNA TGCAGTGCTAGAGACCAAGCGGGGTTGTACAATGAGCAGTTCTTC.

The chain links TRBV20-1 to TRBJ2-1, with 12 bases lining up with TRBD2. Germline loops: CDR1 DFQATT, CDR2 SNEGSKA (reference sequence). V gave up 6 bases and J gave up 7 bases; unmatched junction bases: 7. This CDR3 contains 14 residues. This chain's CDR3 is CSARTSGAGNEQFF. CDR3 nucleotide sequence: TGCAGTGCCAGGACTAGCGGGGCGGGGAATGAGCAGTTCTTC.

This clonotype turned up a few times. This chain connects TRBV18 to TRBJ2-7, with D maybe TRBD2 (7 bases). The germline gives CDR1 KGHSH, CDR2 LQKENI. The CDR3 totals 16 residues. Trimming took 0 bases from V and 4 from J, leaving 16 bases between them. In DNA form, the CDR3 reads TGTGCCAGCTCACCACCAAGGGGGGGCCCCCAGTACGAGCAGTACTTC. Translation gives CASSPPRGGPQYEQYF.